These 14 T cell receptor beta chains were all obtained from the same sample, sequenced in a study of T cells in Graves' hyperthyroidism and ophthalmopathy. There were TCR beta CDR3 regions amplified from RNA transcripts. A first-round RT-PCR of the TCR CDR3 used the HTBI primer set. TCRdb reprocessed the multiplex PCR reads via MiXCR and lists one record per CDR3 protein. The sample holds fewer than 550,000 distinct CDR3 sequences, 15% to 18% seen once. Sequencing was performed on blood. Receptor source: a woman aged 18-29 years with Graves' hyperthyroidism.

This clonotype was seen more than once but under ten times. The gene calls are TRBV7-2 and TRBJ1-2; D ambiguous. Germline values: CDR1 SGHTA, CDR2 FQGNSA. V lost 1 base to trimming and J lost 5 bases, with 5 bases between them. CDR3 size: 12 residues. CDR3 sequence (DNA): TGTGCCAGCAGCTTAGAACAGTATGGCTACACCTTC. As protein: CASSLEQYGYTF.

This clonotype was counted many times. The chain combines TRBV19 with TRBJ2-7; 10 bases align to TRBD1. Germline-derived CDR1 and CDR2 are LNHDA and SQIVND (reference sequence). The length of the CDR3 is 15 residues. J gave up 0 bases and V 6 bases, and 5 bases lay outside the gene matches. DNA for the CDR3: TGTGCCAGTAGGGACAGGGGGACTTTCTCCTACGAGCAGTACTTC. It codes for CASRDRGTFSYEQYF. Looking up the rest from reference TRBV19 and TRBJ2-7 gives the full variable domain: DGGITQSPKYLFRKEGQNVTLSCEQNLNHDAMYWYRQDPGQGLRLIYYSQIVNDFQKGDIAEGYSVSREKKESFPLTVTSAQKNPTAFYLCASRDRGTFSYEQYFGPGTRLTVT.

Comment on this clonotype: Without the conserved terminal phenylalanine or tryptophan, this CDR3 likely stems from a read error. The chain is built from TRBV13 and TRBJ2-5; 9 nucleotides line up with TRBD2. V dropped 8 bases and J dropped 1; count of bases not matched to a gene: 14. Germline V gives CDR1 PRHDT, CDR2 FYEKMQ (reference sequence). This CDR3 contains 17 residues. The CDR3: CASGRGPGTSIQETQYL. CDR3 DNA sequence: TGTGCCAGCGGCCGAGGCCCCGGGACTAGCATCCAAGAGACCCAGTACCTC.

As for this clonotype: A junction end diverges from the germline sequence, so it may reflect a read error. This rearrangement joins TRBV7-7 to TRBJ2-1; a possible D gene is TRBD2 (6 bases). This CDR3 has 13 residues. Germline V CDR1 and CDR2: SSHAT, FNYEAQ (reference sequence). CDR3 DNA: TGTGCTAGCAGCTTAGAGGTGACTAGAGAGCAGTTCTTC. It encodes CASSLEVTREQFF.

This clonotype was counted ten times or more. V usage is TRBV9 and J usage is TRBJ2-7; TRBD2 is a possible D gene (5 bases). The CDR3 is 15 residues long. Germline V CDR1 and CDR2: SGDLS, YYNGEE. V lost 2 bases to trimming and J lost 3 bases, with 15 bases between them. The CDR3 region is CASSVEEGSGYEQYF. Here the CDR3 DNA reads TGTGCCAGCAGCGTTGAAGAGGGCAGCGGCTACGAGCAGTACTTC.

This clonotype was recorded at least ten times. The chain joins TRBV28 to TRBJ2-1; D is unresolved. V lost 11 bases and J lost 5, with 13 bases in between. CDR3 size: 12 residues. Germline values: CDR1 MDHEN, CDR2 SYDVKM. The CDR3 here is CASFAANNEQFF. As DNA, the CDR3 is TGTGCCTCATTCGCGGCAAACAATGAGCAGTTCTTC. Full variable domain (missing parts from reference TRBV28 and TRBJ2-1): DVKVTQSSRYLVKRTGEKVFLECVQDMDHENMFWYRQDPGLGLRLIYFSYDVKMKEKGDIPEGYSVSREKKERFSLILESASTNQTSMYLCASFAANNEQFFGPGTRLTVL.

Concerning this clonotype: This may arise from a read error, as a much more abundant clone is one base away. This sequence joins TRBV5-1 and TRBJ2-1; 11 bases line up with TRBD2. Per germline, CDR1 SGHRS and CDR2 YFSETQ. The CDR3 has 14 residues. Unmatched junction bases numbered 7, after V lost 9 bases and J lost 5 bases. CDR3: CATPIAGGNNEQFF. In nucleotides, the CDR3 is TGCGCCACCCCAATAGCGGGGGGGAACAATGAGCAGTTCTTC.

This clonotype was seen at least ten times. The chain combines TRBV2 with TRBJ2-1, with D possibly being TRBD1 (6 bases). With 5 bases removed from V and 8 bases from J, the gap between germline ends came to 10 bases. This CDR3 comprises 12 residues. From germline, CDR1 is SNHLY and CDR2 FYNNEI. The CDR3 loop reads CASSSGQDEQFF. DNA for the CDR3: TGTGCCAGCAGTTCGGGACAAGATGAGCAGTTCTTC.

V gene TRBV11-2 combines with J gene TRBJ2-1; D may correspond to TRBD1 or TRBD2 (6 bases each). The CDR3 length is 16 residues. Germline CDR1 reads SGHAT; CDR2 reads FQNNGV. Trimming stripped 0 bases from V and 10 bases from J, with 19 bases between. CDR3 sequence (DNA): TGTGCCAGCAGCTTAGATCCCCGGGGGCGTCAAAAAGAGCAGTTCTTC. It yields the protein CASSLDPRGRQKEQFF.

This clonotype was seen at least ten times. The CDR3 is CASSPGDLNTGELFF. For the CDR3, the DNA is TGTGCCAGCAGCCCCGGGGACTTGAACACCGGGGAGCTGTTTTTT. The chain has TRBV5-8 and TRBJ2-2; tentatively, D is TRBD2 (6 bases). V was cut by 4 bases and J by 1 base, with 11 bases left in between. Germline V gives CDR1 SGHTS, CDR2 YDEGEE. The CDR3 consists of 15 residues. Full variable domain (rest looked up from reference TRBV5-8 and TRBJ2-2): EAGVTQSPTHLIKTRGQQATLRCSPISGHTSVYWYQQALGLGLQFLLWYDEGEERNRGNFPPRFSGRQFPNYSSELNVNALELEDSALYLCASSPGDLNTGELFFGEGSRLTVL.

This clonotype was seen a handful of times. The V gene is TRBV7-9, the J gene TRBJ1-4; D is possibly TRBD1 (6 bases). V was shortened by 1 base and J by 5 bases, with 14 bases between the two germline ends. The CDR3 loop spans 16 amino acids. The V gene's germline CDR1 is SEHNR and CDR2 FQNEAQ (reference sequence). CDR3 DNA sequence: TGTGCCAGCAGCTTAGTTAATTACAGGGCCAATGAAAAACTGTTTTTT. Translation gives CASSLVNYRANEKLFF. Filled out from reference TRBV7-9 and TRBJ1-4, the complete variable domain reads DTGVSQNPRHKITKRGQNVTFRCDPISEHNRLYWYRQTLGQGPEFLTYFQNEAQLEKSRLLSDRFSAERPKGSFSTLEIQRTEQGDSAMYLCASSLVNYRANEKLFFGSGTQLSVL.

This clonotype was recorded a few times. This chain joins TRBV6-1 and TRBJ1-2; TRBD1 aligns across 8 bases. The junction had 10 bases not matched to a gene; V was cut back by 6 bases and J by 7 bases. There are 14 residues in the CDR3. Germline values: CDR1 MNHNS, CDR2 SASEGT. The CDR3 spells CASRETGGRGGYTF. The CDR3 DNA sequence: TGTGCCAGCAGGGAAACAGGGGGTCGGGGTGGCTACACCTTC.

Notes on this clonotype: This clone may be a read error of a much larger clone one base away. This chain joins TRBV7-9 and TRBJ2-1, with TRBD2 identical over 7 bases. Germline trimming cut 4 bases from V and 4 bases from J; bases unmatched to any gene: 4. Germline values: CDR1 SEHNR, CDR2 FQNEAQ (reference sequence). The CDR3 spans 14 residues. The CDR3: CASSSSGLYNEQFF. The CDR3 bases are TGTGCCAGCAGCTCTAGCGGTTTATACAATGAGCAGTTCTTC.

This chain joins TRBV20-1 and TRBJ1-2, with 7 bases lining up with TRBD1. Trimming removed 6 bases from V and 2 bases from J; junction bases left unmatched: 12. Looked up from germline, CDR1 is DFQATT and CDR2 is SNEGSKA (reference sequence). There are 15 residues in the CDR3. CDR3 sequence (DNA): TGCAGTGCCCCTTTTGCCGGGACAGACAACTATGGCTACACCTTC. Translation gives CSAPFAGTDNYGYTF.